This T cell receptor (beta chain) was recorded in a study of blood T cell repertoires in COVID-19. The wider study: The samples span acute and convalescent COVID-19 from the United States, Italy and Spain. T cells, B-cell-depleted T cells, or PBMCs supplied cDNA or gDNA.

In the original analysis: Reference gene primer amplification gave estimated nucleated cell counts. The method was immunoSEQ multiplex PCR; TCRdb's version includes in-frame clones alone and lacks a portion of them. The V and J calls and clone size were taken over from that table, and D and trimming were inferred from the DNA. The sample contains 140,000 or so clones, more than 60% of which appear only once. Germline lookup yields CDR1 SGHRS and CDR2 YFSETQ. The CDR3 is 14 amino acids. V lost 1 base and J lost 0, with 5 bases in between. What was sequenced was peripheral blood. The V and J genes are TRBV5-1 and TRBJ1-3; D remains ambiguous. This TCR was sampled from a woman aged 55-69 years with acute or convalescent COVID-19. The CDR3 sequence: CASSLSVSGNTIYF. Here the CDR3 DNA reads TGCGCCAGCAGCTTGAGCGTCTCTGGAAACACCATATATTTT.